This T cell receptor (beta chain) was recovered during a study of beta chain features in type 1 diabetes. Study-level results: TCRB CDR3 length was moderately but significantly reduced in all four CD4+ subsets of Type 1 diabetes patients.

All of the sorted populations showed purity greater than 95%. Regarding this clone: Its antigen remains unidentified.

V was pared by 5 bases and J by 6 bases, with 5 bases of the junction left unmatched. Germline V gives CDR1 MRHNA, CDR2 SNTAGT. This CDR3 has 16 residues. Every isolated RNA sample was fully reverse transcribed, so sequencing captured expressed TCRB transcripts. The method was immunoSEQ multiplex PCR; TCRdb's version includes in-frame clones alone and lacks a portion of them. This sample has about 660,000 clones, with 11% to 15% found just once. The V and J genes are TRBV6-4 and TRBJ2-1, with 15 nucleotides matching TRBD2. Specimen: naive CD4+ T cells from blood. The clonotype was recovered from a man aged 18 to 29 with type 1 diabetes. DNA for the CDR3: TGTGCCAGCAGTCCACGGACTAGCGGGAGGGCCAATGAGCAGTTCTTC. Protein product: CASSPRTSGRANEQFF.